The 12 T cell receptor beta chains below all came from one sample that was sequenced in a study of blood T cell repertoires in COVID-19. Produced via immunoSEQ multiplex PCR; TCRdb's table is partial and in-frame only. In the table there are about 110,000 clones, just over 75% of which are singletons. The sequenced sample was peripheral blood. These receptors all stem from an elderly woman with acute or convalescent COVID-19.

The chain has TRBV9 and TRBJ1-6; D gene ambiguous. Trimming pared 5 bases from V and 0 bases from J, leaving 9 bases between. The CDR3 has 15 residues. Germline CDR1 and CDR2: SGDLS and YYNGEE. The CDR3 loop reads CASRSPSSYNSPLHF. The CDR3, as DNA: TGTGCCAGCAGGTCCCCCAGCTCCTATAATTCACCCCTCCACTTT.

CDR3 in amino acids: CASPGLAGGRPYNEQFF. CDR3 DNA sequence: TGTGCCAGCCCGGGACTAGCGGGAGGACGACCCTACAATGAGCAGTTCTTC. This chain links TRBV9 with TRBJ2-1, with 15 bases fitting TRBD2. CDR1 and CDR2 from the germline V gene are SGDLS and YYNGEE. The CDR3 covers 17 residues. J was trimmed by 2 bases and V by 7 bases; bases with no gene match: 7.

The chain uses TRBV19 and TRBJ2-3; 11 nucleotides line up with TRBD1. Germline V gives CDR1 LNHDA, CDR2 SQIVND (reference sequence). V was pared by 9 bases and J by 3 bases, with 2 bases of the junction left unmatched. The CDR3 is 13 amino acids. CDR3 sequence: CASGTGGTDTQYF. DNA for the CDR3: TGTGCCAGCGGGACAGGGGGTACAGATACGCAGTATTTT.

In DNA form, the CDR3 reads TGTGCCAGCAGTCCGTATAGCGGGAGGGTCGACAATGAGCAGTTCTTC. As protein: CASSPYSGRVDNEQFF. V usage is TRBV6-2 or TRBV6-3 and J usage is TRBJ2-1; the match to TRBD2 covers 11 bases. Germline CDR1 is MNHEY and CDR2 is SVGEGT. The CDR3 is 16 residues long. The junction had 8 bases not matched to a gene; V was cut back by 5 bases and J by 5 bases.

V usage is TRBV18 and J usage is TRBJ2-1, with TRBD2 matching over 16 bases. The junction had 11 bases not matched to a gene; V was cut back by 6 bases and J by 3 bases. The V gene's germline CDR1 is KGHSH and CDR2 LQKENI. The CDR3 is made up of 19 amino acids. The DNA for the CDR3 is TGTGCCAGCTCCGCGGGGACTAGCGGGAGGGCCTCGGGCTACAATGAGCAGTTCTTC. This gives the protein CASSAGTSGRASGYNEQFF.

The V and J genes are TRBV7-2 and TRBJ2-3; 12 bases match TRBD2. With 5 bases clipped from V and 4 bases from J, the junction kept 4 bases outside the gene matches. CDR3 length equals 15 residues. Germline V gene data show CDR1 as SGHTA and CDR2 as FQGNSA. CDR3: CASSTPSGRADTQYF. The DNA of the CDR3 is TGTGCCAGCAGCACCCCTAGCGGGAGGGCAGATACGCAGTATTTT.

The chain combines TRBV7-3 with TRBJ2-3; a possible D gene is TRBD2 (6 bases). The V end was cut by 5 bases, the J end by 2 bases, with 20 bases between. Germline assignment: CDR1 SGHTA and CDR2 FQGTGA. The CDR3 loop spans 17 amino acids. The CDR3: CASSPSLRGFSTDTQYF. In DNA, the CDR3 is TGTGCCAGCAGCCCCTCGTTACGGGGGTTCTCCACAGATACGCAGTATTTT.

The chain uses TRBV11-2 and TRBJ2-1; 10 bases line up with TRBD2. This CDR3 comprises 16 residues. The ends lost 8 bases at V and 5 bases at J; junction bases unmatched: 12. Germline loops: CDR1 SGHAT, CDR2 FQNNGV. CDR3: CASSRGSSGSHNEQFF. In DNA, the CDR3 is TGTGCCAGCTCTAGAGGTTCTAGCGGGAGCCACAATGAGCAGTTCTTC.

This chain connects TRBV5-1 to TRBJ2-1; 12 bases are shared with TRBD2. J lost 4 bases, V lost 4 bases, and 6 bases had no gene match. The CDR3 runs 16 residues. The V gene's germline CDR1 is SGHRS and CDR2 YFSETQ. This CDR3 reads CASSPPGLAGYNEQFF. CDR3 nucleotides: TGCGCCAGCAGCCCCCCGGGACTAGCGGGTTACAATGAGCAGTTCTTC.

The chain uses TRBV25-1 and TRBJ2-7; D perhaps matches TRBD2 (6 bases). This CDR3 region has 15 residues. Germline CDR1 and CDR2: MGHDK and SYGVNS. The V end was cut by 3 bases, the J end by 3 bases, with 15 bases between. CDR3 sequence: CASSDGGKGLYEQYF. The DNA of the CDR3 is TGTGCCAGCAGTGATGGGGGGAAGGGACTCTACGAGCAGTACTTC.

The V and J genes are TRBV2 and TRBJ1-5; perhaps TRBD1 as D (5 bases). V was shortened by 8 bases and J by 6 bases, with 11 bases between the two germline ends. Germline V gene data show CDR1 as SNHLY and CDR2 as FYNNEI. This CDR3 has 12 residues. The chain's CDR3 is CASRGGAQPQHF. The CDR3 DNA reads as TGTGCCAGCCGGGGAGGGGCTCAGCCCCAGCATTTT.

In regard to this clone: Other DNA sequences of this sample code for an identical CDR3. The chain has TRBV5-1 and TRBJ1-1; D possibly corresponds to TRBD1 (6 bases). V lost 4 bases, J lost 5 bases, and 18 bases lay in between. Germline V gene data show CDR1 as SGHRS and CDR2 as YFSETQ. The CDR3 consists of 15 residues. The CDR3 reads CASSPREDRGTEAFF. DNA of the CDR3: TGCGCCAGCAGCCCCCGGGAGGATAGGGGGACTGAAGCTTTCTTT. The whole variable domain, remainder taken from reference TRBV5-1 and TRBJ1-1, is KAGVTQTPRYLIKTRGQQVTLSCSPISGHRSVSWYQQTPGQGLQFLFEYFSETQRNKGNFPGRFSGRQFSNSRSEMNVSTLELGDSALYLCASSPREDRGTEAFFGQGTRLTVV.